This T cell receptor beta chain stems from a study of neurological immune-mediated disorders. This clonotype was seen many times. TCRdb re-called the 5' RACE reads through MiXCR, storing one row per CDR3 protein. The table shows under 60,000 distinct CDR3 sequences, with around a tenth occurring only once. Losses at the gene ends were 4 bases for V and 6 bases for J; bases not matched to a gene: 4. The germline V gene has CDR1 SGHDT and CDR2 YYEEEE. The CDR3 length is 14 residues. The chain links TRBV5-6 to TRBJ1-5, with 10 bases that match TRBD1. The sequencing sample was made of PBMCs. The TCR comes from a middle-aged woman with HTLV-1-associated myelopathy (HAM/TSP). CDR3 DNA sequence: TGTGCCAGCAGCCGGGACAGGGGAGGTCAGCCCCAGCATTTT. Protein sequence: CASSRDRGGQPQHF. Full variable domain (outside the CDR3, taken from reference TRBV5-6 and TRBJ1-5): DAGVTQSPTHLIKTRGQQVTLRCSPKSGHDTVSWYQQALGQGPQFIFQYYEEEERQRGNFPDRFSGHQFPNYSSELNVNALLLGDSALYLCASSRDRGGQPQHFGDGTRLSIL.